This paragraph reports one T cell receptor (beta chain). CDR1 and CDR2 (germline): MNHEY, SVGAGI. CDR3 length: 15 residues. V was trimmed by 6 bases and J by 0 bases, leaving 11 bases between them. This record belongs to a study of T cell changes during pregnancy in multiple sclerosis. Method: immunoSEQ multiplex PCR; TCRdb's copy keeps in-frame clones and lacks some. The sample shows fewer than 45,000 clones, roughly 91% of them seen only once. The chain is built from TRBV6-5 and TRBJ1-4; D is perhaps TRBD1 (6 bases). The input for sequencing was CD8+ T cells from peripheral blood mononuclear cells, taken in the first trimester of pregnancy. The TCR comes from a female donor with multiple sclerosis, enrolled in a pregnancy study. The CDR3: CASSNEGATNEKLFF. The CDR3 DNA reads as TGTGCCAGCAGCAATGAGGGGGCAACTAATGAAAAACTGTTTTTT.